The 9 T cell receptor beta chains presented below share a single source sample, sequenced in a study of early T cells in non-severe SARS-CoV-2 infection. TCRdb processed the 5' RACE reads anew with MiXCR; each CDR3 protein has one entry. The sample has around 35,000 distinct CDR3 sequences, over 4.5% seen once. Sequenced material: whole blood. Source of these receptors: an adult who was a healthcare worker with PCR-confirmed SARS-CoV-2 infection or an uninfected control (not recorded which).

The chain is built from TRBV3-1 and TRBJ1-2; D perhaps matches TRBD1 (6 bases). In germline, CDR1 is LGHDT, CDR2 YNNKEL (reference sequence). The CDR3 is 14 residues long. Trimming shortened V by 6 bases and J by 2 bases, and 13 bases separated the two germline ends. This CDR3 reads CASSPTGENYGYTF. The CDR3 coding sequence is TGTGCCAGCAGTCCGACAGGAGAAAACTATGGCTACACCTTC.

This clonotype has a count of ten or more. For the CDR3, the DNA is TGTGCCAGCAGTTCTCCGGCCCAGGGGAAGGCCTACGAGCAGTACTTC. Its protein is CASSSPAQGKAYEQYF. The chain combines TRBV28 with TRBJ2-7, with D possibly TRBD1 on 6 matching bases. Germline CDR1 MDHEN, CDR2 SYDVKM. V gave up 4 bases and J gave up 2 bases, with 18 bases separating them. This CDR3 spans 16 amino acids.

This clonotype was recorded at least ten times. The CDR3 loop is CSVEEAGAGGYGYTF. In nucleotides, the CDR3 is TGCAGCGTTGAAGAAGCGGGGGCCGGCGGCTATGGCTACACCTTC. The chain joins TRBV29-1 to TRBJ1-2; possible D gene TRBD1, 6 bases. The CDR3 spans 15 residues. V lost 0 bases and J lost 4, with 15 bases in between. Germline CDR1 is SQVTM and CDR2 is ANQGSEA. The complete variable domain, with remaining parts taken from reference TRBV29-1 and TRBJ1-2, reads SAVISQKPSRDICQRGTSLTIQCQVDSQVTMMFWYRQQPGQSLTLIATANQGSEATYESGFVIDKFPISRPNLTFSTLTVSNMSPEDSSIYLCSVEEAGAGGYGYTFGSGTRLTVV.

Details on this clonotype: Since a much larger clone is just one base distant, this may be a read error. V gene TRBV5-6 combines with J gene TRBJ2-7; D might be TRBD1 or TRBD2, each matching 5 bases. CDR1 and CDR2 (germline): SGHDT, YYEEEE. This CDR3 is 13 amino acids long. The V and J ends lost 6 bases and 1 base respectively, with 11 bases between them. The CDR3 DNA reads as TGTGCCAGCAATCGGGGCTCGTCCTACGAGCAGTACTTC. Protein: CASNRGSSYEQYF.

The genes are TRBV4-1 and TRBJ2-1, with no clear D. Germline V CDR1 and CDR2: MGHRA, YSYEKL. Trimming removed 1 base from V and 7 bases from J, with 8 bases in between. The CDR3 covers 13 residues. The CDR3 coding sequence is TGCGCCAGCAGCCAAGGGCCTTGGAATGAGCAGTTCTTC. Amino acid sequence: CASSQGPWNEQFF.

This clonotype was seen at least ten times. The chain has TRBV6-5 and TRBJ2-7; no firm D call. This CDR3 is 12 amino acids long. Trimming removed 7 bases at V and 2 bases at J, with 9 bases between. Per the germline V gene, CDR1 is MNHEY and CDR2 is SVGAGI. The CDR3 is CASKGSPYEQYF. CDR3 nucleotides: TGTGCCAGCAAGGGCTCCCCCTACGAGCAGTACTTC.

This clonotype was counted at least ten times. The chain carries TRBV6-5 and TRBJ2-2; D may match TRBD1 or TRBD2 (5 bases each). Germline assignment: CDR1 MNHEY and CDR2 SVGAGI. This CDR3 is built from 16 residues. V dropped 11 bases and J dropped 9 bases, with 28 bases sitting between them. CDR3 loop: CAVSQRGGGLLRELFF. The CDR3 DNA reads TGTGCCGTAAGCCAGAGGGGCGGCGGCCTGTTACGGGAGCTGTTTTTT.

About this clonotype itself: Given a much more abundant clone one base away, this may be a read error. The rearrangement uses TRBV20-1 and TRBJ2-1, with TRBD2 matching 9 bases. The V and J ends lost 6 bases and 8 bases, in that order; junction bases with no gene match: 17. From germline, CDR1 is DFQATT and CDR2 SNEGSKA (reference sequence). The CDR3 is 16 amino acids. This CDR3 reads CSARPTGLANHHEQFF. The CDR3, as DNA: TGCAGTGCACGTCCCACGGGACTAGCAAATCACCATGAGCAGTTCTTC.

This clonotype was counted at least ten times. The chain recombines TRBV4-1 with TRBJ2-3; D unclear. Trimming removed 2 bases at V and 1 base at J, with 7 bases between. This CDR3 region has 14 residues. Per the germline V gene, CDR1 is MGHRA and CDR2 is YSYEKL. CDR3 in DNA: TGCGCCAGCAGCCAATACGCCCGCACAGATACGCAGTATTTT. Residues: CASSQYARTDTQYF.